This TCR beta chain was sequenced during a study of cytomegalovirus exposure and HLA in healthy donors. CDR1 is SGHVS and CDR2 is FQNEAQ in the germline V gene. The V end was cut by 1 base, the J end by 6 bases, with 12 bases between. This CDR3 is built from 14 residues. The PCR made use of 60 Vbeta and 13 Jbeta primers. The data were produced by immunoSEQ multiplex PCR, yet TCRdb's version contains in-frame clones alone and is incomplete. The repertoire consists of 140,000 to 150,000 clones, with 88% occurring once and the leading ten covering 0.5% to 0.65%. Sequencing used PBMCs. This TCR was sampled from a woman between 40 and 55 years old in good health and CMV-seronegative. This chain uses TRBV7-8 with TRBJ1-2; D remains unclear. CDR3 sequence reads: CASSLGRGADGYTF. The CDR3 DNA sequence: TGTGCCAGCAGCTTAGGGCGGGGAGCGGATGGCTACACCTTC.